A single sample gave rise to the 32 T cell receptor beta chains below, sequenced in a study of T cell repertoires in cytomegalovirus infection. One entry per CDR3 protein, called by TCRdb with MiXCR from the reads. The sample lists some 920,000 distinct CDR3 sequences; 31% were seen once. No antigen has been assigned to these receptors. The sequenced sample was cultured CD8+ T cells from PBMCs, obtained from culture after CMV antigen stimulation. The receptors shown here come from a human donor in good health (CMV status not recorded). Some clones in this sample may be carry-over from other donors' samples.

The chain links TRBV20-1 to TRBJ1-1; tentative D call: TRBD1 (5 bases). The CDR3 is made up of 16 amino acids. With 5 bases removed from V and 6 bases from J, the gap between germline ends came to 25 bases. Germline values: CDR1 DFQATT, CDR2 SNEGSKA (reference sequence). This CDR3 is CSAGGTQGDGWAEAFF. CDR3 bases: TGCAGTGCTGGGGGAACCCAGGGTGATGGTTGGGCTGAAGCTTTCTTT.

The CDR3 DNA is TGTGCCAGCAGCTTAGCGCCTACAGAGAACACTGAAGCTTTCTTT. Protein sequence: CASSLAPTENTEAFF. The chain uses TRBV11-1 and TRBJ1-1, with D unresolved. The V gene's germline CDR1 is SGHAT and CDR2 FQDESV (reference sequence). The CDR3 covers 15 residues. V lost 0 bases to trimming and J lost 1 base, with 9 bases between them. The variable domain in full, completed from reference TRBV11-1 and TRBJ1-1, reads EAEVAQSPRYKITEKSQAVAFWCDPISGHATLYWYRQILGQGPELLVQFQDESVVDDSQLPKDRFSAERLKGVDSTLKIQPAELGDSAMYLCASSLAPTENTEAFFGQGTRLTVV.

This clonotype has ten or more counts. The rearrangement uses TRBV7-3 and TRBJ1-1, with D possibly matching TRBD1 (5 bases). Germline CDR1 is SGHTA and CDR2 is FQGTGA. The CDR3 sequence is 13 residues long. Trimming shortened V by 6 bases and J by 1 base, and 9 bases separated the two germline ends. CDR3 nucleotides: TGTGCCAGCAGGGAAAGGGGGAACACTGAAGCTTTCTTT. Protein: CASRERGNTEAFF.

The chain joins TRBV5-1 to TRBJ1-2, with TRBD1 matching over 9 bases. V was clipped by 4 bases and J by 7 bases; unmatched bases: 11. The germline V gene has CDR1 SGHRS and CDR2 YFSETQ. The CDR3 has 15 residues. The CDR3 sequence is CASSTWDRELSGYTF. For the CDR3, the DNA is TGCGCCAGCAGCACATGGGACAGGGAATTGTCTGGCTACACCTTC. The variable domain in full, completed from reference TRBV5-1 and TRBJ1-2, reads KAGVTQTPRYLIKTRGQQVTLSCSPISGHRSVSWYQQTPGQGLQFLFEYFSETQRNKGNFPGRFSGRQFSNSRSEMNVSTLELGDSALYLCASSTWDRELSGYTFGSGTRLTVV.

The chain links TRBV12-3 or TRBV12-4 to TRBJ1-1; D unresolved. V gave up 5 bases and J gave up 7 bases, with 11 bases separating them. This CDR3 is 12 amino acids long. CDR3 sequence (DNA): TGTGCCAGCAGTGTGGGAGGGTTTGAAGCTTTCTTT. Translation gives CASSVGGFEAFF.

This clonotype occurred a few times. The rearrangement joins TRBV19 to TRBJ2-2, with TRBD1 identical over 12 bases. CDR1 is LNHDA and CDR2 is SQIVND in the germline V gene (reference sequence). This CDR3 has 15 amino acids. V was clipped by 5 bases and J by 5 bases; unmatched bases: 3. As DNA, the CDR3 is TGTGCCAGTAGTGGGACAGGGGGCAGGACCGGGGAGCTGTTTTTT. Translated, it gives CASSGTGGRTGELFF. Using reference TRBV19 and TRBJ2-2 for the parts outside the CDR3, the full variable domain is DGGITQSPKYLFRKEGQNVTLSCEQNLNHDAMYWYRQDPGQGLRLIYYSQIVNDFQKGDIAEGYSVSREKKESFPLTVTSAQKNPTAFYLCASSGTGGRTGELFFGEGSRLTVL.

This clonotype turned up a few times. The rearrangement joins TRBV12-3 or TRBV12-4 to TRBJ1-4; 8 positions agree with TRBD1. V gave up 6 bases and J gave up 3 bases; unmatched junction bases: 9. The CDR3 sequence is 16 residues long. Here the CDR3 reads CASRPQGARANEKLFF. In DNA form, the CDR3 reads TGTGCCAGCAGACCTCAGGGGGCTAGAGCTAATGAAAAACTGTTTTTT.

This chain connects TRBV7-6 to TRBJ2-1; no clear D. CDR1 SGHVS and CDR2 FNYEAQ come from the germline V gene. V lost 5 bases to trimming and J lost 8 bases, with 10 bases between them. The CDR3 covers 12 residues. CDR3 protein: CASSEAPYEQFF. CDR3 DNA: TGTGCCAGCAGCGAAGCCCCCTATGAGCAGTTCTTC.

The V gene is TRBV24-1, the J gene TRBJ1-5, with 10 bases fitting TRBD1. After removal of 5 bases from V and 4 bases from J, the junction contained 4 bases not matched to a gene. Germline V CDR1 and CDR2: KGHDR, SFDVKD. The CDR3 is 15 residues long. The CDR3 bases are TGTGCCACCAGTGCGGGACAGGGGAAGAATCAGCCCCAGCATTTT. Its translation is CATSAGQGKNQPQHF.

This clonotype was picked up a small number of times. The gene calls are TRBV4-1 and TRBJ2-1; D possibly corresponds to TRBD1 (5 bases). The CDR3 length is 15 residues. With 0 bases removed from V and 7 bases from J, the gap between germline ends came to 13 bases. Germline V lookup: CDR1 MGHRA, CDR2 YSYEKL. CDR3 loop: CASSQDAGIGNEQFF. In nucleotides, the CDR3 is TGCGCCAGCAGCCAAGACGCAGGGATCGGGAATGAGCAGTTCTTC.

This clonotype was seen only a few times. V usage is TRBV11-3 and J usage is TRBJ2-1; TRBD2 matches at 9 bases. After removal of 5 bases from V and 4 bases from J, the junction contained 9 bases not matched to a gene. The germline V gene has CDR1 SGHNT and CDR2 YENEEA. The CDR3 spans 16 residues. The chain's CDR3 is CASSPRLAVKYNEQFF. In DNA, the CDR3 is TGTGCCAGCAGCCCCCGACTAGCGGTGAAGTACAATGAGCAGTTCTTC.

The J gene is TRBJ2-1, the V gene TRBV7-6; D may be TRBD1 (6 bases). CDR1 is SGHVS, CDR2 FNYEAQ, per germline. Deletions cut 3 bases from V and 6 bases from J, with 15 bases between. CDR3 length equals 15 residues. The CDR3 nucleotides are TGTGCCAGCAGCTTTGCGGACAGCGGCATCAATGAGCAGTTCTTC. Translating gives CASSFADSGINEQFF. Variable domain in full (rest from reference TRBV7-6 and TRBJ2-1): GAGVSQSPRYKVTKRGQDVALRCDPISGHVSLYWYRQALGQGPEFLTYFNYEAQQDKSGLPNDRFSAERPEGSISTLTIQRTEQRDSAMYRCASSFADSGINEQFFGPGTRLTVL.

This clonotype was seen more than once but under ten times. The gene calls are TRBV6-2 or TRBV6-3 and TRBJ1-6; a weak D match, TRBD1 (5 bases). CDR1 and CDR2 (germline): MNHEY, SVGEGT. Trimming pared 8 bases from V and 9 bases from J, leaving 20 bases between. The CDR3 is made up of 15 amino acids. DNA of the CDR3: TGTGCCAGCGACGTTTCCGGGACGGTGACTTCACCCCTCCACTTT. It codes for CASDVSGTVTSPLHF.

As DNA, the CDR3 is TGTGCCAGCAGCTTGTACCTAGAAGTGGTGGCTGAAGCTTTCTTT. The encoded protein is CASSLYLEVVAEAFF. The chain links TRBV5-5 to TRBJ1-1; D gene uncertain. Trimming took off 1 base at V and 6 bases at J, with 16 bases between the two ends. The CDR3 totals 15 residues. Germline V lookup: CDR1 SGHKS, CDR2 YYEKEE (reference sequence).

CDR3 coding DNA: TGTGCCAGCAGTTACCCTGGGGGTAGCGGGGCTACCCAGTACTTC. It is translated as CASSYPGGSGATQYF. The chain links TRBV6-5 to TRBJ2-5, with 8 bases lining up with TRBD2. CDR1 and CDR2 from the germline V gene are MNHEY and SVGAGI. V shed 2 bases and J 8 bases; nucleotides not matched to a gene: 10. The CDR3 totals 15 residues.

This clonotype was seen only a few times. The chain uses TRBV27 and TRBJ2-1; D is ambiguous. V was clipped by 4 bases and J by 2 bases, with 9 bases between them. Germline V lookup: CDR1 MNHEY, CDR2 SMNVEV (reference sequence). The CDR3 is 14 residues long. DNA for the CDR3: TGTGCCAGCAGTTCGGACGGCCCCTACAATGAGCAGTTCTTC. Its translation: CASSSDGPYNEQFF.

The chain uses TRBV5-3 and TRBJ1-1; 7 bases fit TRBD1. TRBV5-3 is classed as an ORF, of uncertain function. The CDR3 spans 17 residues. V gave up 8 bases and J gave up 3 bases; unmatched junction bases: 19. CDR3 in DNA: TGTGCCAGCAGCCTCCCGGGACAGCCACCGGAGGACACTGAAGCTTTCTTT. This translates into CASSLPGQPPEDTEAFF.

The table lists this clonotype with a few counts. This chain uses TRBV11-1 with TRBJ1-4; 7 bases match TRBD1. J lost 5 bases, V lost 7 bases, and 16 bases had no gene match. CDR1 and CDR2 from the germline V gene are SGHAT and FQDESV (reference sequence). The CDR3 has 17 residues. The CDR3 reads CASTTPLGGQRNEKLFF. The CDR3 bases are TGTGCCAGCACCACCCCACTCGGGGGACAGAGAAATGAAAAACTGTTTTTT.

The rearrangement uses TRBV12-3 or TRBV12-4 and TRBJ1-5, with unresolved D. This CDR3 spans 12 amino acids. V dropped 5 bases and J dropped 9 bases, with 11 bases sitting between them. The CDR3, as DNA: TGTGCCAGCAGTACCGTCACCGGGCCCCAGCATTTT. Translating it yields CASSTVTGPQHF.

The rearrangement links TRBV19 to TRBJ2-7; D may be TRBD1 (6 bases). The germline V gene has CDR1 LNHDA and CDR2 SQIVND (reference sequence). Trimming shortened V by 1 base and J by 3 bases, and 10 bases separated the two germline ends. The CDR3 is made up of 14 amino acids. CDR3 nucleotides: TGTGCCAGTAGTATAGGGGACATTGTCTACGAGCAGTACTTC. Its protein product is CASSIGDIVYEQYF.

The chain recombines TRBV4-2 with TRBJ2-7, with D unresolved. CDR1 and CDR2 (germline): LGHNA, YNFKEQ. The CDR3 length is 14 residues. As DNA, the CDR3 is TGTGCCAACAGCCAAGATCTGGGGACCTACGAGCAGTACGTC. Residues: CANSQDLGTYEQYV.

The table lists this clonotype with a few counts. CDR3 sequence: CASRQYTEAFF. CDR3 coding DNA: TGTGCCAGCAGACAGTACACTGAAGCTTTCTTT. The rearrangement links TRBV6-2 or TRBV6-3 to TRBJ1-1; D remains ambiguous. Germline CDR1 and CDR2: MNHEY and SVGEGT. The CDR3 spans 11 residues. V was cut by 6 bases and J by 3 bases, with 5 bases left in between.

The chain links TRBV3-1 to TRBJ2-5; 7 positions match TRBD1. The V gene end was trimmed by 2 bases and the J gene end by 1 base; junction bases not matched to a gene: 16. The germline gives CDR1 LGHDT, CDR2 YNNKEL (reference sequence). This CDR3 is built from 19 residues. CDR3 protein: CASSQSVLVDRLRQETQYF. For the CDR3, the DNA is TGTGCCAGCAGCCAATCTGTTCTCGTGGACAGGCTCCGCCAAGAGACCCAGTACTTC.

This clonotype was counted many times. The rearrangement links TRBV10-3 to TRBJ2-3, with 10 bases matching TRBD2. After removal of 7 bases from V and 3 bases from J, the junction contained 7 bases not matched to a gene. The germline V gene encodes CDR1 ENHRY and CDR2 SYGVKD. The CDR3 totals 15 residues. CDR3 nucleotide sequence: TGTGCCATCACCCGTCGGACTAGCGGAACAGATACGCAGTATTTT. It encodes CAITRRTSGTDTQYF.

This clonotype was detected only a few times. The rearrangement joins TRBV7-4 to TRBJ1-5, with unresolved D. CDR3 length: 16 residues. V lost 1 base and J 1 base, leaving 11 bases between the germline ends. CDR1 and CDR2 (germline): SGHVT, SQSDAQ. CDR3 nucleotide sequence: TGTGCCAGCAGCTTAGAGTACGGGATGAGCAATCAGCCCCAGCATTTT. Residues: CASSLEYGMSNQPQHF.

The chain joins TRBV4-3 to TRBJ2-2; 8 nucleotides match TRBD1. CDR1 LGHNA and CDR2 YSLEER come from the germline V gene. The CDR3 contains 16 residues. Trimming cost V 2 bases and J 7 bases; bases outside gene matches: 9. The CDR3 nucleotides read TGCGCCAGCAGCCAATCCGACAGGGGAGATGGCGGGGAGCTGTTTTTT. This codes for CASSQSDRGDGGELFF.

This clonotype was recorded at least ten times. The chain combines TRBV6-2 or TRBV6-3 with TRBJ1-5, with 7 nucleotides matching TRBD1. Germline V gene sequence: CDR1 MNHEY, CDR2 SVGEGT. Trimming cost V 0 bases and J 5 bases; bases outside gene matches: 13. The CDR3 is made up of 18 amino acids. CDR3 bases: TGTGCCAGCAGTTACTCGTTGCCACACAGGGGAACCGATCAGCCCCAGCATTTT. Its protein is CASSYSLPHRGTDQPQHF.

This clonotype was counted at least ten times. The chain uses TRBV7-2 and TRBJ2-1; 11 bases map to TRBD2. From germline, CDR1 is SGHTA and CDR2 FQGNSA. With 4 bases clipped from V and 8 bases from J, the junction kept 10 bases outside the gene matches. The CDR3 sequence is 16 residues long. The CDR3 bases are TGTGCCAGCAGCTCGTACCTTAGCGGGGGGGCCCATGAGCAGTTCTTC. Its translation is CASSSYLSGGAHEQFF. Full variable domain (missing parts from reference TRBV7-2 and TRBJ2-1): GAGVSQSPSNKVTEKGKDVELRCDPISGHTALYWYRQSLGQGLEFLIYFQGNSAPDKSGLPSDRFSAERTGGSVSTLTIQRTQQEDSAVYLCASSSYLSGGAHEQFFGPGTRLTVL.

This clonotype has at least ten counts. The chain uses TRBV7-2 and TRBJ2-7, with 11 nucleotides matching TRBD2. V lost 5 bases to trimming and J lost 3 bases; unmatched junction nucleotides: 6. The CDR3 sequence is 15 residues long. Germline CDR1 is SGHTA and CDR2 is FQGNSA. The CDR3 sequence: CASSQLAGESYEQYV. CDR3 DNA: TGTGCCAGCAGCCAACTAGCGGGGGAAAGCTACGAGCAGTACGTC.

This clonotype has ten or more counts. V gene TRBV7-9 combines with J gene TRBJ2-1, with D possibly called TRBD1 or TRBD2 (5 bases each). Germline CDR1 SEHNR, CDR2 FQNEAQ (reference sequence). V lost 1 base and J lost 4, with 11 bases in between. The CDR3 is 15 residues long. CDR3 coding DNA: TGTGCCAGCAGCTTAGTCGGGGCTTTATACAATGAGCAGTTCTTC. This translates into CASSLVGALYNEQFF. The full variable domain, completed using reference TRBV7-9 and TRBJ2-1, is DTGVSQNPRHKITKRGQNVTFRCDPISEHNRLYWYRQTLGQGPEFLTYFQNEAQLEKSRLLSDRFSAERPKGSFSTLEIQRTEQGDSAMYLCASSLVGALYNEQFFGPGTRLTVL.

The J gene is TRBJ1-3, the V gene TRBV5-6; D is unclear. The V and J ends lost 1 base and 0 bases respectively, with 11 bases between them. Germline values: CDR1 SGHDT, CDR2 YYEEEE. This CDR3 is 16 amino acids long. The CDR3, as DNA: TGTGCCAGCAGCTTGCCGTCTTCAGACTCTGGAAACACCATATATTTT. Protein: CASSLPSSDSGNTIYF.

This chain uses TRBV12-3 or TRBV12-4 with TRBJ1-5; 10 nucleotides line up with TRBD1. CDR3 length: 14 residues. V shed 5 bases, J shed 6 bases, and the junction held 4 bases outside the gene matches. The CDR3 region has the DNA TGTGCCAGCAGTATGACAGGGGGCTTTCAGCCCCAGCATTTT. Translated: CASSMTGGFQPQHF.